These T cell receptor beta chains were read from a single sample in a study of T cells after yellow fever vaccination. TCRdb reprocessed the 5' RACE reads via MiXCR and lists one record per CDR3 protein. The sample has 200,000 to 300,000 distinct CDR3 sequences, 6.7% seen once; the top ten hold about 0.95%. The sample here was CD4+ T cells sorted from PBMCs, taken on the day of the yellow fever booster vaccination. These receptors were obtained from a man aged 25 to 40 who received the YFV17D yellow fever vaccine. The CDR3 runs from the conserved cysteine through the conserved F or W. A D gene is named only where the DNA matches it firmly. The listing skips clone size in some rows; elsewhere it reads once, few, many or a size class.

>few|TRBJ2-3|16|TRBD1|TRBV5-1
TGCGCCAGCAGCTTGGGGGGGACAGGGGGCACAGATACGCAGTATTTT
CASSLGGTGGTDTQYF
>many|TRBJ2-5|14|NA|TRBV5-1
TGCGCTATGCTTCCCGACAGGTTCCAAGAGACCCAGTACTTC
CAMLPDRFQETQYF
>NA|TRBJ2-5|16|TRBD2|TRBV11-2
TGTGCCAGCAGCCCCACTAGCGGGACCTCCGGGAGGGCCCAGTACTTC
CASSPTSGTSGRAQYF
>many|TRBJ2-5|12|NA|TRBV6-6
TGTGCCAGCAGTTACGCCTGGGAGACCCAGTACTTC
CASSYAWETQYF
>NA|TRBJ2-6|16|NA|TRBV19
TGTGCCAGTTTCCACAGGGACCACTCTGGGGCCAACGTCCTGACTTTC
CASFHRDHSGANVLTF
>few|TRBJ1-1|15|TRBD1|TRBV20-1
TGCAGTGCTCGAAGGGACAGGGGAAGTCGAACTGAAGCTTTCTTT
CSARRDRGSRTEAFF
>few|TRBJ2-1|11|NA|TRBV6-2/TRBV6-3
TGTGCCAGCAGTGCTAACAATGAGCAGTTCTTC
CASSANNEQFF
>many|TRBJ1-2|13|NA|TRBV7-9
TGTGCCAGCAGCTTGAATGCCAACTATGGCTACACCTTC
CASSLNANYGYTF
>few|TRBJ2-3|16|NA|TRBV20-1
TGCAGTGCTAGTTCCCCGCTTAGCGCGACCACAGATACGCAGTGTTTT
CSASSPLSATTDTQCF
>NA|TRBJ2-7|16|TRBD2|TRBV7-2
TGTGCCAGCAGCCGCTCCTCCAGCGGGATTACCTACGAGCAGTACTTC
CASSRSSSGITYEQYF
>few|TRBJ2-3|16|NA|TRBV5-1
TGCGCCAGCAGCTTGGTTACACATCCTCGCACAGATACGCAGTATTTT
CASSLVTHPRTDTQYF
>few|TRBJ2-2|17|TRBD2|TRBV4-2
TGTGCCAGCAGCCAATTACTAGCGGGGGGGACCACCGGGGAGCTGTTTTTT
CASSQLLAGGTTGELFF
>NA|TRBJ2-7|12|NA|TRBV10-3
TGTGCCATTAGGACGAATTCCTACGAGCAGTACTTC
CAIRTNSYEQYF
>few|TRBJ2-1|13|NA|TRBV30
TGTGCCTGGAGCAGGAGCTCCTACAATGAGCAGTTCTTC
CAWSRSSYNEQFF
>NA|TRBJ2-1|15|NA|TRBV7-9
TGTGCCAGCAGCTTAAAGGGGAGCTCCTACAATGAGCAGTTCTTC
CASSLKGSSYNEQFF
>NA|TRBJ2-3|15|TRBD2|TRBV28
TGTGCCAGCAGTGTACGGGCGGGAGGCGCAGATACGCAGTATTTT
CASSVRAGGADTQYF
>many|TRBJ2-2|13|NA|TRBV7-3
TGTGCCAGCAGCTTAACGATGCCCGGGGAGCTGTTTTTT
CASSLTMPGELFF
>few|TRBJ2-2|16|NA|TRBV20-1
TGCAGTGCTAGAGGGGGGGAGGGGGCTTACACCGGGGAGCTGTTTTTT
CSARGGEGAYTGELFF
>many|TRBJ2-5|14|NA|TRBV28
TGTGCCAGCACCCCCCCGGCAGTCCAAGAGACCCAGTACTTC
CASTPPAVQETQYF
>many|TRBJ2-3|13|NA|TRBV12-3/TRBV12-4
TGTGCCAGCAGTTTGGCGCACGGAGGCCTCAGGGATTTT
CASSLAHGGLRDF
>few|TRBJ2-3|13|NA|TRBV12-5
TGTGCTAGTGGTTTGGTACCTTTGTCCCCGCAGTATTTT
CASGLVPLSPQYF
>NA|TRBJ2-7|12|NA|TRBV6-5
TGTGCCAGCAGTCTAACGGACAGAGAGCAGTACTTC
CASSLTDREQYF
>many|TRBJ2-7|14|TRBD1|TRBV5-1
TGCGCCAGCAGCTTGACAGGGGGCGCATACGAGCAGTACTTC
CASSLTGGAYEQYF
>NA|TRBJ2-7|15|TRBD2|TRBV9
TGTGCCAGCAGCGTGGGGACTAGCCAGATCTACGAGCAGTACTTC
CASSVGTSQIYEQYF
>few|TRBJ2-7|13|TRBD1|TRBV28
TGTGCCAGCATCCCCACAGGGGACTACGAGCAGTACTTC
CASIPTGDYEQYF
>few|TRBJ2-2|16|TRBD2|TRBV2
TGTGCCAGCAGTGAAGGGGCGGGAGGCGGGACCGGGGAGCTGTTTTTT
CASSEGAGGGTGELFF
>few|TRBJ2-2|16|TRBD1|TRBV6-2/TRBV6-3
TGTGCCAGCAGAACGAGTCGACAGGGGGACACCGGGGAGCTGTTTTTT
CASRTSRQGDTGELFF
>NA|TRBJ1-3|14|NA|TRBV7-2
TGTGCCAGCAGCTTGCAGGGTGTGGGTAACACCATATATTTT
CASSLQGVGNTIYF
>few|TRBJ2-1|14|NA|TRBV6-4
TGTGCCAGCAGATTGGACCCCGTGGGTCATGAGCAGTTCTTC
CASRLDPVGHEQFF
>many|TRBJ2-1|16|TRBD2|TRBV29-1
TGCAGCGTTGCTAGCGGGCTGGATAGCTCCTACAATGAGCAGTTCTTC
CSVASGLDSSYNEQFF
>many|TRBJ2-5|16|TRBD2|TRBV3-1
TGTGCCAGCAGCCCTCCCGTCGTTACTAGCGGCGAGACCCAGTACTTC
CASSPPVVTSGETQYF
>many|TRBJ2-3|16|TRBD2|TRBV7-2
TGTGCCAGCAGAGACCCCGGGACTAGCGGTACAGATACGCAGTATTTT
CASRDPGTSGTDTQYF
>NA|TRBJ2-7|13|NA|TRBV20-1
TGCAGTGCTAGGAGCTCTTCAAGCAGCGAGCAGTACTTC
CSARSSSSSEQYF
>few|TRBJ1-2|17|NA|TRBV15
TGTGCCACCAGCAGAGTGGCAGAGCTATTCCTGCCTTATGGCTACACCTTC
CATSRVAELFLPYGYTF
>few|TRBJ2-6|17|TRBD2|TRBV5-1
TGCGCCAGCAGCATACTAGCGGGAGTTACTGGGGCCAACGTCCTGACTTTC
CASSILAGVTGANVLTF
>few|TRBJ2-3|17|TRBD2|TRBV11-2
TGTGCCAGCAGCTTACTTGCGGGAGCTGTGAGCACAGATACGCAGTATTTT
CASSLLAGAVSTDTQYF
>many|TRBJ2-5|12|NA|TRBV29-1
TGCAGCGTTGTGGCGTACCAAGAGACCCAGTACTTC
CSVVAYQETQYF
>many|TRBJ2-1|13|TRBD2|TRBV20-1
TGCAGTGCTAGCCTAGCGGGAGTGAATGAGCAGTTCTTC
CSASLAGVNEQFF
>NA|TRBJ2-3|14|NA|TRBV7-9
TGTGCCAGCAGCTCTTCGGACCGCACAGATACGCAGTATTTT
CASSSSDRTDTQYF
>NA|TRBJ2-2|13|NA|TRBV6-2/TRBV6-3
TGTGCCAGCAGAACGGTAGGGACCGGGGAGCTGTTTTTT
CASRTVGTGELFF
>NA|TRBJ1-4|13|NA|TRBV5-1
TGCGCCAGCAGCTTGGGGAAATCGGAAAAACTGTTTTTT
CASSLGKSEKLFF
>few|TRBJ1-2|11|NA|TRBV20-1
TGCAGTGCTAGAGATCGGAAAGGCTACACCTTC
CSARDRKGYTF
>few|TRBJ1-3|15|TRBD1|TRBV7-9
TGTGCCAGCAGTCCGACAGGGGGCTTTGGAAACACCATATATTTT
CASSPTGGFGNTIYF
>few|TRBJ2-1|16|NA|TRBV7-2
TGTGCCAGCAGCCTTAGAGATATCGTGGGCTACAATGAGCAGTTCTTC
CASSLRDIVGYNEQFF
>NA|TRBJ2-3|19|TRBD2|TRBV5-1
TGCGCCAGCAGCTTGACCGGGACTAGCGGGAGTTCTCGCACAGATACGCAGTATTTT
CASSLTGTSGSSRTDTQYF
>many|TRBJ2-5|14|NA|TRBV20-1
TGCAGTGCGAGTAGGGACTCTATCGGAGAGACCCAGTACTTC
CSASRDSIGETQYF
>NA|TRBJ2-7|13|NA|TRBV5-1
TGCGCCAGCAGCCCGGCGGGGAACTACGAGCAGTACTTC
CASSPAGNYEQYF
>NA|TRBJ2-3|17|TRBD2|TRBV30
TGTGCCTGGAGCACACGTCCGAGCGGGAGGGTGACAGATACGCAGTATTTT
CAWSTRPSGRVTDTQYF
>many|TRBJ2-5|16|NA|TRBV4-3
TGCGCCAGCAGCCAAGATGTTCTCGGGGGACAAGAGACCCAGTACTTC
CASSQDVLGGQETQYF
>few|TRBJ1-2|15|NA|TRBV3-1
TGTGCCAGCACCCCAGAAAGGAGACTTAACTATGGCTACACCTTC
CASTPERRLNYGYTF
>few|TRBJ1-3|15|NA|TRBV12-3/TRBV12-4
TGTGCCAGCAGTTTAGAGACTGGGACTGGAAACACCATATATTTT
CASSLETGTGNTIYF
>many|TRBJ1-1|14|TRBD1|TRBV10-3
TGTGCCATCAGTGAGGGACAGGGAAACACTGAAGCTTTCTTT
CAISEGQGNTEAFF
>NA|TRBJ2-1|13|NA|TRBV19
TGTGCCAGTAGGAGGACTGGAGCCGCTGAGCAGTTCTTC
CASRRTGAAEQFF